The T cell receptor (beta chain) under discussion was sequenced for a study of OX40 agonist ivuxolimab in advanced cancers. Clones were read by immunoSEQ multiplex PCR, and TCRdb kept only the in-frame ones, dropping some. The sample yields 55,000 to 70,000 clones, roughly 80% seen once. Germline loops: CDR1 MGHDK, CDR2 SYGVNS. The V end was cut by 3 bases, the J end by 1 base, with 12 bases between. There are 15 residues in the CDR3. The chain carries TRBV25-1 and TRBJ1-1; D might be TRBD1 (6 bases). The source was CD4+ or CD8+ T cells sorted from blood, collected in a trial of the OX40 agonist ivuxolimab. This sequence originates from an adult with an advanced solid tumor such as melanoma, head and neck, liver or kidney cancer. The CDR3 nucleotides are TGTGCCAGCAGTGATTCGGGCAGGGGGAACACTGAAGCTTTCTTT. Amino acids: CASSDSGRGNTEAFF.